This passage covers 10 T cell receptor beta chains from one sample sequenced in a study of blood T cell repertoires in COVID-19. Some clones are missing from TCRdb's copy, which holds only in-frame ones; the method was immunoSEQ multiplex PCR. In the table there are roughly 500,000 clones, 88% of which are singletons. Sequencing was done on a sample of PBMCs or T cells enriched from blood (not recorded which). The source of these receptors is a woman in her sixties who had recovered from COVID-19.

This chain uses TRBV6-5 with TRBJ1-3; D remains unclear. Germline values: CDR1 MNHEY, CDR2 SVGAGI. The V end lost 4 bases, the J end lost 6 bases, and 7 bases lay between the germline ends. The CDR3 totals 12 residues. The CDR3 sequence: CASSSDINTIYF. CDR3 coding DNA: TGTGCCAGCAGTTCCGACATAAACACCATATATTTT.

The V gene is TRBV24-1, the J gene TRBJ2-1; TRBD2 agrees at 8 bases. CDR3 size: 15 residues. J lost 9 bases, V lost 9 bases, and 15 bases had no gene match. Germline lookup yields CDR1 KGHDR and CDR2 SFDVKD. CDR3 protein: CATARGGAGESEQFF. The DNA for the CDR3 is TGTGCCACCGCACGGGGGGGGGCCGGCGAGAGTGAGCAGTTCTTC.

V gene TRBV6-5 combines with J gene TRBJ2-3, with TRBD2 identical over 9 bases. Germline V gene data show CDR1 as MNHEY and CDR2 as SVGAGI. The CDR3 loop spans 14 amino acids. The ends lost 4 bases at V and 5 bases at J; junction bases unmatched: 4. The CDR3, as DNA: TGTGCCAGCAGTTGGGCGGGGGGGGGAGATACGCAGTATTTT. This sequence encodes CASSWAGGGDTQYF.

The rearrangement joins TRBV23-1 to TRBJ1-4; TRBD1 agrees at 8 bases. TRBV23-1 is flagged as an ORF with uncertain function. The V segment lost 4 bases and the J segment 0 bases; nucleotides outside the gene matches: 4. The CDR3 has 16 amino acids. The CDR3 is CASSPDRAPTNEKLFF. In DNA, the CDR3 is TGCGCCAGCAGTCCGGACAGGGCACCAACTAATGAAAAACTGTTTTTT.

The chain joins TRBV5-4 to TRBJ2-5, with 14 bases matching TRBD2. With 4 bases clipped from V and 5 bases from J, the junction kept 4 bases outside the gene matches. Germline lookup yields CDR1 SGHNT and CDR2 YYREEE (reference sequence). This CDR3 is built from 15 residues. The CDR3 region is CASSARLAGGETQYF. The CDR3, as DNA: TGTGCCAGCAGCGCCCGACTAGCGGGGGGGGAGACCCAGTACTTC.

The CDR3 reads CAWSAQLSASEYF. For the CDR3, the DNA is TGTGCCTGGAGCGCTCAACTTAGCGCTTCCGAGTATTTT. V is TRBV30 and J is TRBJ2-3; a possible D gene is TRBD2 (5 bases). Germline V gene sequence: CDR1 GTSNPN, CDR2 SVGIG (reference sequence). This CDR3 has 13 amino acids. V was cut by 3 bases and J by 13 bases, with 20 bases left in between.

The CDR3, as DNA: TGTGCCACCAAAAGGGGGGGCAGTTCGTCCTACGAGCAGTACTTC. Translated, it gives CATKRGGSSSYEQYF. This chain uses TRBV6-5 with TRBJ2-7; weak D call: TRBD2 (7 bases). Trimming cost V 10 bases and J 1 base, with 20 bases left between them. Germline values: CDR1 MNHEY, CDR2 SVGAGI. The CDR3 is 15 residues long.

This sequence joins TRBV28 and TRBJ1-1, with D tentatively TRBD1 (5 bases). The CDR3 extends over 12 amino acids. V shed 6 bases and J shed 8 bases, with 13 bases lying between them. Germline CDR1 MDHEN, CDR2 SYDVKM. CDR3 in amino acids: CASSEWTPEAFF. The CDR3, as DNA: TGTGCCAGCAGCGAATGGACACCGGAAGCTTTCTTT.

In DNA, the CDR3 is TGTGCCAGCAGTGAAGGGGGGGATTCTAACTATGGCTACACCTTC. It is translated as CASSEGGDSNYGYTF. The chain is built from TRBV2 and TRBJ1-2, with a weak D call TRBD1 (5 bases). The CDR3 length is 15 residues. Germline V gene data show CDR1 as SNHLY and CDR2 as FYNNEI. The V end was cut by 1 base, the J end by 0 bases, with 9 bases between.

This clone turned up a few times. The CDR3 nucleotides read TGTGCCACCTCCTTAGGGGGGGCTGGGTACGAGCAGTACTTC. Protein product: CATSLGGAGYEQYF. V gene TRBV5-5 combines with J gene TRBJ2-7; D is perhaps TRBD2 (7 bases). The germline CDR1 and CDR2 sequences are SGHKS and YYEKEE (reference sequence). This CDR3 region has 14 residues. Trimming stripped 9 bases from V and 4 bases from J, with 20 bases between.